This record looks at one T cell receptor (beta chain) sequence and its context. Clones were sequenced by immunoSEQ multiplex PCR, and TCRdb holds only the in-frame ones, with some missing. The data hold a few hundred thousand clones, with approximately 90% observed a single time. This CDR3 spans 13 amino acids. V dropped 3 bases and J dropped 3 bases, with 8 bases sitting between them. The germline V gene has CDR1 KGHDR and CDR2 SFDVKD. The data were obtained in a study of blood T cell repertoires in COVID-19. Sequencing input: PBMCs or T cells enriched from blood (not recorded which). This chain uses TRBV24-1 with TRBJ2-7, with D uncertain. The clonotype was recovered from a woman in her forties who had been exposed to COVID-19. This chain's CDR3 is CATSDATLYEQYF. The DNA for the CDR3 is TGTGCCACCAGTGATGCGACACTCTACGAGCAGTACTTC.